The 22 T cell receptor beta chains presented below share a single source sample, sequenced in a study of shared clonotypes between healthy human individuals. CD8 cells classed as naive were CD45RO-negative and positively selected for CCR7, excluding terminally differentiated effector memory CD45RA+ cells. TCRdb's table, derived via immunoSEQ multiplex PCR, lists solely in-frame clones and lacks some. The sample consists of millions of clones, approximately 94% of them appearing once. Sequenced: naive CD8+ T cells sorted from blood. These receptor sequences come from a man between 18 and 35 years old in good health.

The chain carries TRBV27 and TRBJ1-2; possibly TRBD1 for D (6 bases). V was cut by 5 bases and J by 6 bases, with 16 bases left in between. The CDR3 length is 14 residues. Germline V CDR1 and CDR2: MNHEY, SMNVEV (reference sequence). DNA of the CDR3: TGTGCCAGCAGTGAAGAACAGGGTAGGGATGGCTACACCTTC. Residues: CASSEEQGRDGYTF.

The rearrangement joins TRBV7-9 to TRBJ2-7, with D possibly TRBD1 on 6 matching bases. V shed 4 bases and J shed 7 bases, with 20 bases lying between them. The V gene's germline CDR1 is SEHNR and CDR2 FQNEAQ (reference sequence). This CDR3 comprises 15 residues. The CDR3 is CASSSSGQLAGEQYF. CDR3 in DNA: TGTGCCAGCAGCTCGTCGGGACAACTGGCAGGGGAGCAGTACTTC. Based on the CDR3 plus reference TRBV7-9 and TRBJ2-7, the full variable domain is DTGVSQNPRHKITKRGQNVTFRCDPISEHNRLYWYRQTLGQGPEFLTYFQNEAQLEKSRLLSDRFSAERPKGSFSTLEIQRTEQGDSAMYLCASSSSGQLAGEQYFGPGTRLTVT.

This sequence joins TRBV7-2 and TRBJ2-3; 10 bases are shared with TRBD2. Germline V gene data show CDR1 as SGHTA and CDR2 as FQGNSA. V gave up 2 bases and J gave up 4 bases; unmatched junction bases: 6. The CDR3 contains 16 residues. The CDR3 protein is CASSLWASGGPDTQYF. The CDR3 bases are TGTGCCAGCAGCTTATGGGCTAGCGGGGGACCAGATACGCAGTATTTT.

As regards this clone: Other DNA sequences within the sample encode an identical CDR3. The chain employs TRBV30 and TRBJ1-6, with 7 bases matching TRBD1. Germline CDR1 and CDR2: GTSNPN and SVGIG (reference sequence). Losses at the gene ends were 5 bases for V and 4 bases for J; bases not matched to a gene: 5. The CDR3 extends over 14 amino acids. CDR3 sequence reads: CAWGTENYNSPLHF. The CDR3 nucleotides read TGTGCCTGGGGGACAGAGAATTATAATTCACCCCTCCACTTT. The full variable domain, in which reference TRBV30 and TRBJ1-6 provide the parts outside the CDR3, is SQTIHQWPATLVQPVGSPLSLECTVEGTSNPNLYWYRQAAGRGLQLLFYSVGIGQISSEVPQNLSASRPQDRQFILSSKKLLLSDSGFYLCAWGTENYNSPLHFGNGTRLTVT.

This clone was seen only once. The chain recombines TRBV29-1 with TRBJ2-1, with D perhaps matching TRBD1 or TRBD2 (5 bases each). This CDR3 has 13 residues. V was cut by 7 bases and J by 4 bases, with 14 bases left in between. CDR1 is SQVTM and CDR2 is ANQGSEA in the germline V gene. The CDR3 DNA is TGCAGCGAAGGAAGAGGGGTTTACAATGAGCAGTTCTTC. Translating gives CSEGRGVYNEQFF.

The chain has TRBV6-5 and TRBJ2-7; D ambiguous. The germline V gene encodes CDR1 MNHEY and CDR2 SVGAGI. CDR3 length: 13 amino acids. With 1 base removed from V and 5 bases from J, the gap between germline ends came to 9 bases. CDR3 sequence: CASSYLAGDEQYF. CDR3 nucleotide sequence: TGTGCCAGCAGTTACTTGGCCGGCGACGAGCAGTACTTC.

The chain is built from TRBV9 and TRBJ1-1; 8 bases agree with TRBD1. The CDR3 has 12 amino acids. Germline loops: CDR1 SGDLS, CDR2 YYNGEE. V shed 4 bases and J 10 bases; nucleotides not matched to a gene: 6. CDR3 nucleotides: TGTGCCAGCAGCTCACGACAGGGGATAGCTTTCTTT. Translating gives CASSSRQGIAFF.

This clone was seen only a few times. The CDR3 here is CASSEEQFSGYTF. The CDR3 region has the DNA TGTGCCAGCAGTGAAGAGCAGTTCTCTGGCTACACCTTC. The V and J genes are TRBV2 and TRBJ1-2; D call uncertain. V dropped 1 base and J dropped 7 bases, with 10 bases sitting between them. The CDR3 consists of 13 residues. Germline assignment: CDR1 SNHLY and CDR2 FYNNEI.

The rearrangement links TRBV19 to TRBJ2-5; 7 bases line up with TRBD1. The trim removed 8 bases at V and 2 bases at J, leaving 11 bases unmatched. The CDR3 spans 15 residues. Germline CDR1 and CDR2: LNHDA and SQIVND (reference sequence). CDR3 residues: CASSRIRQGQETQYF. The CDR3 DNA reads TGTGCCAGTTCTAGGATTCGACAGGGTCAAGAGACCCAGTACTTC.

The chain recombines TRBV5-4 with TRBJ1-1; unclear D gene. The CDR3 covers 14 residues. Germline V gene lookup returns CDR1 SGHNT and CDR2 YYREEE (reference sequence). Trimming removed 0 bases at V and 2 bases at J, with 8 bases between. In DNA form, the CDR3 reads TGTGCCAGCAGCTTGGCGGGGTCAAACACTGAAGCTTTCTTT. Encoded protein: CASSLAGSNTEAFF.

The chain employs TRBV4-1 and TRBJ2-7; TRBD1 might be the D (6 bases). Germline V gene sequence: CDR1 MGHRA, CDR2 YSYEKL. V was trimmed by 3 bases and J by 3 bases, leaving 9 bases between them. CDR3 size: 13 residues. The CDR3 DNA reads TGCGCCAGCAGCCACGGACAGAACTACGAGCAGTACTTC. Protein sequence: CASSHGQNYEQYF.

The chain is built from TRBV29-1 and TRBJ2-5; D is undetermined. Germline V lookup: CDR1 SQVTM, CDR2 ANQGSEA. Trimming took 4 bases from V and 4 from J, leaving 7 bases between them. This CDR3 contains 11 residues. The CDR3 nucleotides read TGCAGCGTTGTATCTGGAGAGACCCAGTACTTC. This sequence encodes CSVVSGETQYF.

The chain links TRBV13 to TRBJ2-2; D possibly corresponds to TRBD2 (6 bases). Germline V gene lookup returns CDR1 PRHDT and CDR2 FYEKMQ (reference sequence). This CDR3 comprises 15 residues. Trimming took off 1 base at V and 6 bases at J, with 12 bases between the two ends. CDR3 region: CASSLERLEPGELFF. CDR3 DNA: TGTGCCAGCAGCTTAGAGCGACTAGAGCCCGGGGAGCTGTTTTTT.

The rearrangement links TRBV2 to TRBJ2-7; D is unresolved. V lost 6 bases and J lost 0, with 18 bases in between. Germline assignment: CDR1 SNHLY and CDR2 FYNNEI. The CDR3 has 16 residues. The DNA of the CDR3 is TGTGCCAGCAGAGAGACGCAAGGGATAAGCTCCTACGAGCAGTACTTC. It is translated as CASRETQGISSYEQYF.

V and J are TRBV5-6 and TRBJ2-7; no clear D. The V gene's germline CDR1 is SGHDT and CDR2 YYEEEE. V shed 2 bases and J shed 6 bases, with 9 bases lying between them. This CDR3 region has 12 residues. CDR3 coding DNA: TGTGCCAGCAGCTTATCGAAGGTCGAGCAGTACTTC. Translated: CASSLSKVEQYF.

The gene calls are TRBV10-3 and TRBJ2-2; 7 bases align to TRBD2. Germline CDR1 reads ENHRY; CDR2 reads SYGVKD. Trimming at V came to 2 bases and at J to 3 bases, leaving 3 bases not matched to a gene. The CDR3 has 15 residues. The chain's CDR3 is CAISEGGSDTGELFF. The DNA of the CDR3 is TGTGCCATCAGTGAGGGCGGGAGCGACACCGGGGAGCTGTTTTTT.

J is TRBJ2-7 and V is TRBV18; D remains unclear. V lost 2 bases and J lost 3, with 8 bases in between. This CDR3 has 13 amino acids. Germline CDR1 reads KGHSH; CDR2 reads LQKENI. CDR3 sequence (DNA): TGTGCCAGCTCACCAGAGTCTGGCTACGAGCAGTACTTC. Amino acid sequence: CASSPESGYEQYF. Using reference TRBV18 and TRBJ2-7 for the parts outside the CDR3, the full variable domain is NAGVMQNPRHLVRRRGQEARLRCSPMKGHSHVYWYRQLPEEGLKFMVYLQKENIIDESGMPKERFSAEFPKEGPSILRIQQVVRGDSAAYFCASSPESGYEQYFGPGTRLTVT.

As to this clone: This specimen includes other DNA sequences encoding the same CDR3. This rearrangement joins TRBV9 to TRBJ2-5; D remains ambiguous. Germline assignment: CDR1 SGDLS and CDR2 YYNGEE. V lost 0 bases and J 5 bases, leaving 11 bases between the germline ends. The CDR3 runs 14 residues. The CDR3 spells CASSVDGVGETQYF. As DNA, the CDR3 is TGTGCCAGCAGCGTAGATGGGGTTGGGGAGACCCAGTACTTC.

This chain joins TRBV19 and TRBJ1-2, with TRBD1 matching over 7 bases. CDR3 size: 14 residues. With 0 bases clipped from V and 8 bases from J, the junction kept 6 bases outside the gene matches. Germline loops: CDR1 LNHDA, CDR2 SQIVND (reference sequence). Here the CDR3 DNA reads TGTGCCAGTAGTATAGATCTAGAAGGGGGCGGCTACACCTTC. Residues: CASSIDLEGGGYTF.

The genes are TRBV19 and TRBJ2-3; TRBD2 aligns across 9 bases. Germline assignment: CDR1 LNHDA and CDR2 SQIVND (reference sequence). This CDR3 spans 15 amino acids. After removal of 5 bases from V and 3 bases from J, the junction contained 6 bases not matched to a gene. The CDR3 DNA sequence: TGTGCCAGTAGTTCGAGCGGGGGGAGGACAGATACGCAGTATTTT. It encodes CASSSSGGRTDTQYF.

The CDR3 sequence: CASSSGGGETQYF. For the CDR3, the DNA is TGTGCCAGCAGTTCGGGGGGTGGCGAGACCCAGTACTTC. J is TRBJ2-5 and V is TRBV27, with 7 nucleotides matching TRBD2. Germline-derived CDR1 and CDR2 are MNHEY and SMNVEV (reference sequence). The CDR3 has 13 residues. The junction had 4 bases not matched to a gene; V was cut back by 4 bases and J by 5 bases.

The gene calls are TRBV5-4 and TRBJ2-1; D might be TRBD2 (6 bases). Germline loops: CDR1 SGHNT, CDR2 YYREEE (reference sequence). CDR3 length: 18 residues. With 4 bases removed from V and 0 bases from J, the gap between germline ends came to 20 bases. The DNA of the CDR3 is TGTGCCAGCAGCACGGGACTCCCGGGGCTGAGCTCCTACAATGAGCAGTTCTTC. Protein sequence: CASSTGLPGLSSYNEQFF.